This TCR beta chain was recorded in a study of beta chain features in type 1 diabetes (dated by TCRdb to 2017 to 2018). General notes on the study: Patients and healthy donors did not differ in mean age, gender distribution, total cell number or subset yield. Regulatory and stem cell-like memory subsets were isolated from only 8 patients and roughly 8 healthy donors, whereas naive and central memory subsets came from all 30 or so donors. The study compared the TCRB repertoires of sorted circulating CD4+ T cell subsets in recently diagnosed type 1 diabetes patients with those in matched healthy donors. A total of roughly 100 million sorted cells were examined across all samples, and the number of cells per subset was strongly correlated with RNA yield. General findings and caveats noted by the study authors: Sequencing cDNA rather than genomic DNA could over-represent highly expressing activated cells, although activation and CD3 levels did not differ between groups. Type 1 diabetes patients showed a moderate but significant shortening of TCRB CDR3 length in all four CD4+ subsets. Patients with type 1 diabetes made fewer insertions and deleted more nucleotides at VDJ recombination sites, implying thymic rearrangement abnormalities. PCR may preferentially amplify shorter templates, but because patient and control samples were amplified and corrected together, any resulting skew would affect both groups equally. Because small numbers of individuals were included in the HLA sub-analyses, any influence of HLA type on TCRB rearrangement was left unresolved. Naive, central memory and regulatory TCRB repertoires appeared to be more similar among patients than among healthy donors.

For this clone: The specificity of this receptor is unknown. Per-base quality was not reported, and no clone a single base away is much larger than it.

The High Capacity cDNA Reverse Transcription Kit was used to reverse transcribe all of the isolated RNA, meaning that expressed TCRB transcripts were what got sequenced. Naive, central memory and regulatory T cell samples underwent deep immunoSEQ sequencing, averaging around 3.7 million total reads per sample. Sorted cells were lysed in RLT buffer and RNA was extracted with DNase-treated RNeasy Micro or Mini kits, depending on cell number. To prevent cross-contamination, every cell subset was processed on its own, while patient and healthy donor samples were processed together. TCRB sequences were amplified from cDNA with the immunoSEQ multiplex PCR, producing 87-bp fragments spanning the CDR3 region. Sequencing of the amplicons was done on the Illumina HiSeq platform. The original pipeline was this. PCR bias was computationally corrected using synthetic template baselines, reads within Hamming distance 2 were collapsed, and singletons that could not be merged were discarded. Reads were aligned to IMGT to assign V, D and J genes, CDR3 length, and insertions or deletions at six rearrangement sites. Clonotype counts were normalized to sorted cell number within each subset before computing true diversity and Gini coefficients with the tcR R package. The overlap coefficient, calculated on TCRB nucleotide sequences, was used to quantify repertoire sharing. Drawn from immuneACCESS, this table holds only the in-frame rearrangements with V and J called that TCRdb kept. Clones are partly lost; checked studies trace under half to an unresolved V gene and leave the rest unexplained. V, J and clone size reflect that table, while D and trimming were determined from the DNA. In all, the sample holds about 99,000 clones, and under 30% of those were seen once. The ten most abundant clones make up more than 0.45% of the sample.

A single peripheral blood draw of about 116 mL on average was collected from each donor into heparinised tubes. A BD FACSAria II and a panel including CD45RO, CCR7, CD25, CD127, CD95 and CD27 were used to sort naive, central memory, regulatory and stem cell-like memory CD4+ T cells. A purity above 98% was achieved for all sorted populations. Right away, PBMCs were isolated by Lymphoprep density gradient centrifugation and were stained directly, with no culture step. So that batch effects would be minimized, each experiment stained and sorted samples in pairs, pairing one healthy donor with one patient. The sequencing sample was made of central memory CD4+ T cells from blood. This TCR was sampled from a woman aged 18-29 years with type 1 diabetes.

The DNA is as follows: TGTGCCAGTACCGGGTCCATGAACACTGAAGCTTTCTTT. Its product reads: CASTGSMNTEAFF. The receptor chain draws on TRBV19 and TRBJ1-1; the D segment cannot be called with confidence. The CDR3 starts with the cysteine, ends with the phenylalanine, and has 13 residues. Only the CDR3 part of the read is kept: 39 bases, read in frame from the first base. Trimming removed 7 bases from V and 0 bases from J, leaving 9 bases between the germline ends. The germline V gene (reference sequence) specifies LNHDA as CDR1 and SQIVND as CDR2. The CDR3 plus the reference TRBV19 and TRBJ1-1 genes for the other parts give the full variable domain: DGGITQSPKYLFRKEGQNVTLSCEQNLNHDAMYWYRQDPGQGLRLIYYSQIVNDFQKGDIAEGYSVSREKKESFPLTVTSAQKNPTAFYLCASTGSMNTEAFFGQGTRLTVV.